Listed below are T cell receptor beta chains from one sample, sequenced in a study of regulatory T cells in long-lasting Graves disease. A single record per CDR3 protein comes from TCRdb applying MiXCR to the multiplex PCR reads. Counted here are 200,000 to 250,000 distinct CDR3 sequences, roughly 19% occurring once; the ten biggest clones make up roughly 10%. These data also featured in a second study, about T cells in Graves' hyperthyroidism and ophthalmopathy.

The sequences come from peripheral blood mononuclear cells (PBMCs), collected at new diagnosis, from a patient treated with antithyroid drugs. Source of these receptors: a woman aged 25 to 39 with Graves disease. CDR3s include the opening cysteine and the closing phenylalanine or tryptophan. D genes are given only for firm matches. Not all rows give a size; the values are once, few, many and, for expanded clones, a class.

>TRBJ2-7|many|TRBV2|-
TGTGCCAGCAGTGGGCTAGTTTCGCGCGAGCAGTACTTC
CASSGLVSREQYF
>TRBJ2-5|many|TRBV6-1|TRBD2
TGTGCCAGCACCCCTGGGTGGCTAGCGGGAGTGGAGACCCAGTACTTC
CASTPGWLAGVETQYF
>TRBJ2-3|many|TRBV27|TRBD2
TGTGCCGCGGGGGGGGGGCCCCAGGATACGCAGTATTTT
CAAGGGPQDTQYF
>TRBJ1-1|many|TRBV28|-
TGTGCCAGCAGCAGGACGGCAGCGAACACTGAAGCTTTCTTT
CASSRTAANTEAFF
>TRBJ2-5|many|TRBV3-1|-
TGTGCCAGCACCAACGCGGGATCTAGCTTCGAGACCCAGTACTTC
CASTNAGSSFETQYF
>TRBJ2-7|many|TRBV18|TRBD1
TGTGCCAGCTCACAGACCGGGACAGGGGGCTACGAGCAGTACTTC
CASSQTGTGGYEQYF
>TRBJ2-3|many|TRBV11-2|TRBD2
TGTGCCAGCAGCTTCCGAGGAGCGGGGGTAACAGATACGCAGTATTTT
CASSFRGAGVTDTQYF
>TRBJ2-4|-|TRBV6-2/TRBV6-3|-
TGTGCCAGCAGCCCCCCTCCTAGGCAGACCAAAAACATTCAGTACTTC
CASSPPPRQTKNIQYF
>TRBJ2-4|-|TRBV6-2/TRBV6-3|-
TGTGCCAGCCTAGAGACCCGAGGGGGCATTCAGTACTTC
CASLETRGGIQYF
>TRBJ2-1|many|TRBV15|TRBD2
TGTGCCACCAGCAGGCTCTTAGCGGGGTCGGGCGGTGAGCAGTTCTTC
CATSRLLAGSGGEQFF
>TRBJ1-1|many|TRBV12-3/TRBV12-4|-
TGTGCCAGCAGTTTCGGATGGAACACTGAAGCTTTCTTT
CASSFGWNTEAFF
>TRBJ1-1|many|TRBV3-1|TRBD1
TGTGCCAGCAGCCAAGTGCGGACAGGGGGTAATGAAGCTTTCTTT
CASSQVRTGGNEAFF
>TRBJ1-6|many|TRBV30|-
TGTGCCTGGAGGGCCTCGGGGGCAAACAGTTCACCCCTCCACTTT
CAWRASGANSSPLHF
>TRBJ2-6|many|TRBV30|-
TGTGCCTGGAGTGAGGCCCCTGGGGCCAACGTCCTGACTTTC
CAWSEAPGANVLTF
>TRBJ1-1|many|TRBV12-5|-
TGTGCTAGTGGCTTTACGGGGGGAACTGAAGCTTTCTTT
CASGFTGGTEAFF
>TRBJ2-7|many|TRBV3-1|-
TGTGCCAGCAGTCGACGGGGGGCCGAGGTCCTCGAGCAGTACTTC
CASSRRGAEVLEQYF
>TRBJ2-1|many|TRBV6-1|TRBD2
TGTGCCAGCAGCATTAGCGGGGACCAGGCGGGGGAGCAGTTCTTC
CASSISGDQAGEQFF
>TRBJ1-1|many|TRBV2|-
TGTGCCAGCTTTTGGGTTTTAGCTTTCTTT
CASFWVLAFF
>TRBJ1-1|once|TRBV29-1|-
TGCAGCGCCACCGGACAGATGAACACTGAAGCTTTCTTT
CSATGQMNTEAFF
>TRBJ1-6|many|TRBV6-5|-
TGTGCCAGCAGTTACTCCCAGGGATTTAATTCACCCCTCCACTTT
CASSYSQGFNSPLHF
>TRBJ1-1|many|TRBV14|-
TGTGCCAGCAGCACCCGGAACGAAGCTTTCTTT
CASSTRNEAFF
>TRBJ1-3|many|TRBV27|-
TGTGCCTCTCACTCTGGAAACACCATATATTTT
CASHSGNTIYF
>TRBJ1-2|many|TRBV12-3/TRBV12-4|TRBD1
TGTGCCAGCAGTCCCCACAGGGGGCGAGGCTACACCTTC
CASSPHRGRGYTF
>TRBJ2-1|many|TRBV6-1|TRBD1
TGTGCCAGCAATTTATACTCCGAGACAGGGAACGATGAGCAGTTCTTC
CASNLYSETGNDEQFF
>TRBJ2-1|-|TRBV27|TRBD1
TGTGCCAGCAGTTTACGGCAGGGGGCAGCCTACAATGAGCAGTTCTTC
CASSLRQGAAYNEQFF
>TRBJ1-6|many|TRBV5-5|TRBD1
TGTGCCAGCAGCTGGACAGGGGAGTCACCCCTCCACTTT
CASSWTGESPLHF
>TRBJ2-2|many|TRBV28|-
TGTGCCAGCAGTGAAGAGTTCAACACCGGGGAGCTGTTTTTT
CASSEEFNTGELFF
>TRBJ1-1|once|TRBV4-1|-
TGCGCCAGCAGCCAAGATCCCAGCGGGGGGAACACTGAAGCTTTCTTT
CASSQDPSGGNTEAFF
>TRBJ1-3|many|TRBV7-9|-
TGTGCCAGCAGCTTCCTACCTGGAAACACCATATATTTT
CASSFLPGNTIYF
>TRBJ2-1|-|TRBV11-2|TRBD2
TGTGCCAGCAGCTTCGGGACTAGCAGCTACAATGAGCAGTTCTTC
CASSFGTSSYNEQFF
>TRBJ1-1|many|TRBV28|-
TGTGCCAGCAGTCCCGGAAAGGCTGAAGCTTTCTTT
CASSPGKAEAFF
>TRBJ2-4|many|TRBV30|TRBD2
TGTGCCTGGTCGGGACTAGCGGGGGGCGGGGACATTCAGTACTTC
CAWSGLAGGGDIQYF
>TRBJ1-6|few|TRBV19|TRBD1
TGTGCCAGTAGATGGGCAGGGGGCATCAATTCACCCCTCCACTTT
CASRWAGGINSPLHF
>TRBJ2-1|many|TRBV2|TRBD2
TGTGCCAGCAGTTATAGCGGGAGCGCTGGCTACAATGAGCAGTTCTTC
CASSYSGSAGYNEQFF
>TRBJ2-7|many|TRBV6-2/TRBV6-3|TRBD1
TGTGCCAGCAGTGAACCGACAGGGAGTTACTACGAGCAGTACTTC
CASSEPTGSYYEQYF
>TRBJ1-2|many|TRBV5-5|-
TGTGCCAGCAGCTTGTCAGGGGCCTATGGCTACACCTTC
CASSLSGAYGYTF
>TRBJ2-1|many|TRBV10-3|-
TGTGCCATCAGTGGGCCCTCTGTCCATGAGCAGTTCTTC
CAISGPSVHEQFF
>TRBJ2-1|many|TRBV18|TRBD1
TGTGCCAGCTCACCACCAGGACAGGGGTATGTTGAGCAGTTCTTC
CASSPPGQGYVEQFF
>TRBJ2-5|many|TRBV30|-
TGTGCCTGGAGCCCATACGTGTCGGTCCAAGAGACCCAGTACTTC
CAWSPYVSVQETQYF
>TRBJ2-5|-|TRBV6-1|TRBD1
TGTGCCAGCAGTCGGAAACAGGGACAGGGAACCCAAGAGACCCAGTACTTC
CASSRKQGQGTQETQYF
>TRBJ1-2|many|TRBV9|-
TGTGCCAGCAGCGTAGCTGATCGAACTTACTATGGCTACACCTTC
CASSVADRTYYGYTF
>TRBJ1-1|many|TRBV19|-
TGTGCCAGTAGATCGGACAGGAACACTGAAGCTTTCTTT
CASRSDRNTEAFF
>TRBJ1-2|many|TRBV28|-
TGTGCCAAAGTTGGGGGGGGATATGGCTACACCTTC
CAKVGGGYGYTF
>TRBJ1-1|-|TRBV19|-
TGTGCCAGTAGTATAGGACCAGAATTGAACACTGAAGCTTTCTTT
CASSIGPELNTEAFF
>TRBJ2-2|many|TRBV13|TRBD2
TGTGCCAGCACCCCGACCTACTTTAGCGGGGCGAACACCGGGGAGCTGTTTTTT
CASTPTYFSGANTGELFF
>TRBJ1-1|many|TRBV6-1|-
TGTGCCGGCAGTGCACAGGGATGGGTGAACACTGAAGCTTTCTTT
CAGSAQGWVNTEAFF